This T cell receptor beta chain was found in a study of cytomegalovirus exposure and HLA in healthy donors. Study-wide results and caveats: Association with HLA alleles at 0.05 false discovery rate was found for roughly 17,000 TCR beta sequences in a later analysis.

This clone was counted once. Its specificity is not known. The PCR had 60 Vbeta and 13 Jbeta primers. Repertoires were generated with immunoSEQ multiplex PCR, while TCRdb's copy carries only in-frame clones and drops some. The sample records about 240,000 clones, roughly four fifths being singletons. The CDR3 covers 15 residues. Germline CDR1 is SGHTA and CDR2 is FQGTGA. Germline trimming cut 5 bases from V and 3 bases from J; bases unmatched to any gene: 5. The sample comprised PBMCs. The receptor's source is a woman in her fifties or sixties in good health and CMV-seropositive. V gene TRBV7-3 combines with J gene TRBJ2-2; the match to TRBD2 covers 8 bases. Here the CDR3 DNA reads TGTGCCAGCAGCCCGGGGCGGGGGGACACCGGGGAGCTGTTTTTT. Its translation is CASSPGRGDTGELFF. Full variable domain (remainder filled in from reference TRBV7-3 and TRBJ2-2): GAGVSQTPSNKVTEKGKYVELRCDPISGHTALYWYRQSLGQGPEFLIYFQGTGAADDSGLPNDRFFAVRPEGSVSTLKIQRTERGDSAVYLCASSPGRGDTGELFFGEGSRLTVL.